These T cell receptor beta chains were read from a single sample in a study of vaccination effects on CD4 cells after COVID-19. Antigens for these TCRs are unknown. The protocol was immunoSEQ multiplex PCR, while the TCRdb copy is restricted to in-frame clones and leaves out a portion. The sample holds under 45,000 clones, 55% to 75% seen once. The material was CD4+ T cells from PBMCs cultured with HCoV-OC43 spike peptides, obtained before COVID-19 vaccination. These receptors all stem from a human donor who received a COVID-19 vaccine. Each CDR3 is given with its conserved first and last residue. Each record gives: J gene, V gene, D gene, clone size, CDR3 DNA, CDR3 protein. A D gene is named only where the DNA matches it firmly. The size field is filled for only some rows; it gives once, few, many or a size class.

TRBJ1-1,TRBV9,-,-,TGTGCCAGCAGCGTAGGGCTGGGGGCCCCTGGGGGTGAAGCTTTCTTT,CASSVGLGAPGGEAFF
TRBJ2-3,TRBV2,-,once,TGTGCCAGCAGTTATTCCGGGAGCTACACAGATACGCAGTATTTT,CASSYSGSYTDTQYF
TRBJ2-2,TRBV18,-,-,TGTGCCAGCTCACCACAGGTCACCGGGGAGCTGTTTTTT,CASSPQVTGELFF
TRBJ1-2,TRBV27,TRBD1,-,TGTGCCAGCAGTTTATTTGGACAGGGGGACTATGGCTACACCTTC,CASSLFGQGDYGYTF
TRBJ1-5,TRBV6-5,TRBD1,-,TGTGCCAGCTTGCGGGACAGGGGATTCAATCAGCCCCAGCATTTT,CASLRDRGFNQPQHF
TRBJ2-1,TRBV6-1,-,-,TGTGCCAGCAGTGAAGGGGCGGGGTTTGCGGGCTCCAGCAATGAGCAGTTCTTC,CASSEGAGFAGSSNEQFF
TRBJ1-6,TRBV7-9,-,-,TGTGCCAGCAGCTTATATGGACAGCTCGGTCGTTCACCCCTCCACTTT,CASSLYGQLGRSPLHF
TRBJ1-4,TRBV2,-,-,TGTGCCAGCAGCAACGAGGGTGAAAAACTGTTTTTT,CASSNEGEKLFF
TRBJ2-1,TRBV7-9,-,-,TGTGCCAGCAGCTTAGTCAGTTCGGACAGATCTCGGAATGAGCAGTTCTTC,CASSLVSSDRSRNEQFF
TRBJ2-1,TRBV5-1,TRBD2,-,TGCGCCAGCAGCTTGAACTGGCGGGGGAACAATGAGCAGTTCTTC,CASSLNWRGNNEQFF
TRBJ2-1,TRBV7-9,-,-,TGTGCCAGCAGCCCCTCCGCCGTTTACAATGAGCAGTTCTTC,CASSPSAVYNEQFF
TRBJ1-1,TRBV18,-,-,TGTGCCAGCTCACCACGTCAGGGATCGATCATGAACACTGAAGCTTTCTTT,CASSPRQGSIMNTEAFF
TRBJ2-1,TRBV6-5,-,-,TGTGCCAGCAGTTACCGTGGTCGGGAGCAATACAATGAGCAGTTCTTC,CASSYRGREQYNEQFF
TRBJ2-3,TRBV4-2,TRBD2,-,TGTGCCAGCCGTCAGCGGGAGGGCCGAGATACGCAGTATTTT,CASRQREGRDTQYF
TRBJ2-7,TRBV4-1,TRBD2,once,TGCGCCAGCAGCCAACTAGCGGGAGTATATGAGCAGTACTTC,CASSQLAGVYEQYF
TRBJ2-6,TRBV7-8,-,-,TGTGCCAGCAGCCTCCTTGGGGGTACCTCTGGGGCCAACGTCCTGACTTTC,CASSLLGGTSGANVLTF
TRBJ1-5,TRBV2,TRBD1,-,TGTGCCAGCAGTCCCGGGCTCCACAGGGGTGGCAATCAGCCCCAGCATTTT,CASSPGLHRGGNQPQHF
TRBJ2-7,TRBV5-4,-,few,TGTGCCAGCAGCCAACAGGGAACCCTCTCCTACGAGCAGTACTTC,CASSQQGTLSYEQYF
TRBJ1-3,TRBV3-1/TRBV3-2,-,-,TGTGCCAGCAGCCAGAGGGGTACCTCTGGAAACACCATATATTTT,CASSQRGTSGNTIYF
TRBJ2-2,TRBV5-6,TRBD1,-,TGTGCCAGCAGCCCCGCAGACAGGGGGTCCGGGGAGCTGTTTTTT,CASSPADRGSGELFF
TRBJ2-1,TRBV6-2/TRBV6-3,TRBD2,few,TGTGCCAGCAGTTTGTCCGGGACTAGGGACAATGAGCAGTTCTTC,CASSLSGTRDNEQFF
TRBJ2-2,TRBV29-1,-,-,TGCAGCGTTGAGCCCCGACAGACCGGGGAGCTGTTTTTT,CSVEPRQTGELFF
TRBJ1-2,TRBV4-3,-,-,TGCGCCAGCAGCCAAGAAAGAGGGGGATGGGACTATGGCTACACCTTC,CASSQERGGWDYGYTF
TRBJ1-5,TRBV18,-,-,TGTGCCAGCTCACCATCCCGGGGCGATCAGCCCCAGCATTTT,CASSPSRGDQPQHF
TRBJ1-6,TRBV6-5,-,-,TGTGCCAGCGAGTGGGGGAGCTCCTATAATTCACCCCTCCACTTT,CASEWGSSYNSPLHF
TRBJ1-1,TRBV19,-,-,TGTGCCAGCACCAGGAGCTCGAACACTGAAGCTTTCTTT,CASTRSSNTEAFF
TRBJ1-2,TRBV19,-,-,TGTGCCAGTAGTACCGCGGGGGCCTCAGCTAACTATGGCTACACCTTC,CASSTAGASANYGYTF
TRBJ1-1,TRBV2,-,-,TGTGCCAGCAGAAGGGCACCGAACACTGAAGCTTTCTTT,CASRRAPNTEAFF
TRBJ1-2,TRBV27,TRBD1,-,TGTGCCAGCAGTTTAAAACCCCAGGGGGCGCATGGCTACACCTTC,CASSLKPQGAHGYTF
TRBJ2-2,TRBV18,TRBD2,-,TGTGCCAGCTCACCACCGGGAGCGGGAGCGGGCGCCGGGGAGCTGTTTTTT,CASSPPGAGAGAGELFF
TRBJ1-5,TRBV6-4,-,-,TGTGCCAGCAGTGACGGTGGCAATCAGCCCCAGCATTTT,CASSDGGNQPQHF
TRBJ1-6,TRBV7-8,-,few,TGTGCCAGCAGCGCCCGGGAACCCTTAGGGTATAATTCACCCCTCCACTTT,CASSAREPLGYNSPLHF
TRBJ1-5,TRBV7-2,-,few,TGTGCCAGCAGCTTAAGGATTGGCAATCAGCCCCAGCATTTT,CASSLRIGNQPQHF
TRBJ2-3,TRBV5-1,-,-,TGCGCCAGCAGCTTGGGTAGTACAGATACGCAGTATTTT,CASSLGSTDTQYF
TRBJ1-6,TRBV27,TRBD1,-,TGTGCCAGCAGTTTAAAAGGACAGGGGAATAATTCACCCCTCCACTTT,CASSLKGQGNNSPLHF
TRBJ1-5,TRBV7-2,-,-,TGTGCCAGCAGCTTAGAGGGAAGGGCCAATCAGCCCCAGCATTTT,CASSLEGRANQPQHF
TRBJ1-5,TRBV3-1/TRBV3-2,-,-,TGTGCCAGCAGCCAAAACAGTGGCAATCAGCCCCAGCATTTT,CASSQNSGNQPQHF
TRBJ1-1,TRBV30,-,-,TGTGCCTGGAGTGTACTACTTCGGAACACTGAAGCTTTCTTT,CAWSVLLRNTEAFF
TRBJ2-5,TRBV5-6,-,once,TGTGCCAGCAGGCCACGGGGCGTAGAGACCCAGTACTTC,CASRPRGVETQYF
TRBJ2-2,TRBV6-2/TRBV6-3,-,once,TGTGCCAGCAGTAACCAGGGATTCTCCGGGGAGCTGTTTTTT,CASSNQGFSGELFF
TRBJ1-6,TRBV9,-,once,TGTGCCAGCAGCGTTTCATCACATTTAGGGAATTCACCCCTCCACTTT,CASSVSSHLGNSPLHF
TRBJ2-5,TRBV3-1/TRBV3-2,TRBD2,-,TGTGCCAGCAGCCAGTGGGGGACTAGCGGATCCCAAGAGACCCAGTACTTC,CASSQWGTSGSQETQYF
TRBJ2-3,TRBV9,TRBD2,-,TGTGCCAGCAGCGTAGATACTAGCGGGGTACCAGATACGCAGTATTTT,CASSVDTSGVPDTQYF
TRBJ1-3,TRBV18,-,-,TGTGCCAGCTCCTGGACACAACCAAACTCTGGAAACACCATATATTTT,CASSWTQPNSGNTIYF
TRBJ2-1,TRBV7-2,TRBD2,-,TGTGCCAGCAGCTTAGCGGCGATTAGCGGGGGGTCCTACAATGAGCAGTTCTTC,CASSLAAISGGSYNEQFF
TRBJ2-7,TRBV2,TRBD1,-,TGTGCCAGCTCCGGACAGGGGAGCTCCTACGAGCAGTACTTC,CASSGQGSSYEQYF
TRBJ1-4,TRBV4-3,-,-,TGCGCCAGCAGCCAAGAATATACGGGGGCGGAAAGAAAGGAAAAACTGTTTTTT,CASSQEYTGAERKEKLFF
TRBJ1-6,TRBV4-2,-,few,TGTGCCAGCAGCCTCCACCCAGGGGAAGGGAGTCGAGCACCCCTCCACTTT,CASSLHPGEGSRAPLHF
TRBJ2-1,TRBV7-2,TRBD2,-,TGTGCCAGCAGCTTAGGCTCGGGGCGGGAGGTATACAATGAGCAGTTCTTC,CASSLGSGREVYNEQFF
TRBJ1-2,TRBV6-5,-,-,TGTGCCAGCAGCCAAACGAGGGGAGGCTACACCTTC,CASSQTRGGYTF
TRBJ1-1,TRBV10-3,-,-,TGTGCCATCAGGGACAGCGCAACTAACACTGAAGCTTTCTTT,CAIRDSATNTEAFF
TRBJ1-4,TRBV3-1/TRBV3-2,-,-,TGTGCCAGCAGCCACCCCCAGGGCACTCCTAATGAAAAACTGTTTTTT,CASSHPQGTPNEKLFF
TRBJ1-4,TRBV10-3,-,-,TGTGCCATCAGAGCGTCCTCTTTGGAAAAACTGTTTTTT,CAIRASSLEKLFF
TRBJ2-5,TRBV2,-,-,TGTGCCAGCAGGGATGAGACCCAGTACTTC,CASRDETQYF
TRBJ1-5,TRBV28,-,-,TGTGCCAGCAGTTCCCCGGGCAGGGGTAGCAATCAGCCCCAGCATTTT,CASSSPGRGSNQPQHF
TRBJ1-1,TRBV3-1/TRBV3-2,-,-,TGTGCCAGCAGCCCCGACGGGGACACTGAAGCTTTCTTT,CASSPDGDTEAFF
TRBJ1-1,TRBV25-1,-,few,TGTGCCAGCAGTGAATATTCCGGGGTTGGGAACACTGAAGCTTTCTTT,CASSEYSGVGNTEAFF
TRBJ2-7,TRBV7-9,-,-,TGTGCCAGCAGCACCGAGGGGGGCCCCTACGAGCAGTACTTC,CASSTEGGPYEQYF
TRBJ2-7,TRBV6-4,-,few,TGTGCCAGCAGTGCGGGACCTTCGAATTACTACGAGCAGTACTTC,CASSAGPSNYYEQYF
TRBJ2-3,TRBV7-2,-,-,TGTGCCAGCAGCTTAGTGGTTAGCGGCTCCACAGATACGCAGTATTTT,CASSLVVSGSTDTQYF